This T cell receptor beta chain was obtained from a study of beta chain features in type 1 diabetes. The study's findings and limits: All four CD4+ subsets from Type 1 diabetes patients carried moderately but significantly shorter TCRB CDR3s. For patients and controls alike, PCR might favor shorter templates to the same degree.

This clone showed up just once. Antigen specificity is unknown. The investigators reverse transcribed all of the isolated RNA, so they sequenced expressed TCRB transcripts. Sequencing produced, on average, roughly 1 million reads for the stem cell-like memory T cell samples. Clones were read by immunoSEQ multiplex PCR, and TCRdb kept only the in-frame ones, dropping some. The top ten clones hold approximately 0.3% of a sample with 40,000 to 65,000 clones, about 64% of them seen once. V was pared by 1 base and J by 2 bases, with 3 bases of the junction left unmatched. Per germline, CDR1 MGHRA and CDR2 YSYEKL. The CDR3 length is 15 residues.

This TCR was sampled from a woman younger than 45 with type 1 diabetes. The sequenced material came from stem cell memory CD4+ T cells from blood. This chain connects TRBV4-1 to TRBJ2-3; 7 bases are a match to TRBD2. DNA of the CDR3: TGCGCCAGCAGCCAAGGGGAGGGGTACACAGATACGCAGTATTTT. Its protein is CASSQGEGYTDTQYF.